This record looks at one TCR beta chain sequence and its context. The antigen remains undetermined. These data come from a study of metastatic and nonmetastatic thyroid tumors. Study as a whole: Repertoires from malignant and benign thyroid patients were compared across blood and tumor or nodule tissue. Study-wide results and limits: Malignant tumors reportedly showed significantly higher TCR beta diversity than benign nodules in both blood and tumor.

The V gene lost 3 bases and the J gene lost 6 bases, with 6 bases spanning the gap. This CDR3 has 11 amino acids. CDR1 and CDR2 (germline): DFQATT, SNEGSKA (reference sequence). Study processing details: The study's classifier, a distant-metastasis tool for papillary thyroid cancer, was built using CDR3 differences across clinicopathological groups. With MiXCR, TCRdb reprocessed the PCR reads. TCRdb's processing, not the authors', yielded these V and J calls. In the table there are about 38,000 clones, approximately 44% of which are singletons. Thyroid surgery had not been preceded by any treatment in any patient.

Sequencing was done on a sample of tumor tissue. The TCR sequence derives from a male donor with papillary thyroid cancer or a benign thyroid nodule (not recorded which). Some clones in this sample may be carry-over from other donors' samples. The J gene is TRBJ2-1, the V gene TRBV20-1; no firm D call. In DNA form, the CDR3 reads TGCAGTGCTAGGCCCAGCAATGAGCAGTTCTTC. This translates into CSARPSNEQFF.